One sample yielded the 15 T cell receptor beta chains listed below, sequenced in a study of graft-versus-host responses after intestinal transplantation. These receptors' targets are unknown. Using immunoSEQ multiplex PCR, the repertoire was profiled, and TCRdb retains in-frame clones only, with some absent. This sample carries roughly 93,000 clones, just under 95% of them seen once, and the ten largest clones take 0.49%. The sample in question was unstimulated CD8+ T cells sorted from spleen or lymph node cells, obtained before intestinal transplant. Receptor source: a human donor who received an intestinal transplant.

V and J are TRBV7-8 and TRBJ2-7; TRBD1 aligns across 12 bases. Germline V lookup: CDR1 SGHVS, CDR2 FQNEAQ. With V trimmed by 2 bases and J by 4 bases, 3 bases remained unmatched. The CDR3 extends over 15 amino acids. This CDR3 reads CASSLMGQGAYEQYF. The CDR3, as DNA: TGTGCCAGCAGCTTAATGGGACAGGGGGCTTACGAGCAGTACTTC.

This clone was seen once. The chain uses TRBV9 and TRBJ2-3; 10 positions match TRBD1. The junction had 16 bases not matched to a gene; V was cut back by 3 bases and J by 6 bases. CDR3 length equals 18 residues. The germline V gene encodes CDR1 SGDLS and CDR2 YYNGEE. In nucleotides, the CDR3 is TGTGCCAGCAGCGCCGGGACAGGGGAGTGGGCACCGGGGGATACGCAGTATTTT. Translating gives CASSAGTGEWAPGDTQYF. Together with reference TRBV9 and TRBJ2-3, the CDR3 gives the full variable domain: DSGVTQTPKHLITATGQRVTLRCSPRSGDLSVYWYQQSLDQGLQFLIQYYNGEERAKGNILERFSAQQFPDLHSELNLSSLELGDSALYFCASSAGTGEWAPGDTQYFGPGTRLTVL.

The rearrangement uses TRBV11-2 and TRBJ2-5, with TRBD2 matching over 7 bases. Germline V gives CDR1 SGHAT, CDR2 FQNNGV. With V trimmed by 5 bases and J by 0 bases, 9 bases remained unmatched. The CDR3 has 16 amino acids. CDR3 in amino acids: CASSAFPSGDQETQYF. In DNA, the CDR3 is TGTGCCAGCAGCGCATTCCCTAGCGGAGACCAAGAGACCCAGTACTTC.

This chain links TRBV4-3 with TRBJ2-7, with D possibly matching TRBD2 (7 bases). CDR3 length: 15 amino acids. V lost 0 bases and J 2 bases, leaving 11 bases between the germline ends. CDR1 LGHNA and CDR2 YSLEER come from the germline V gene. The CDR3 spells CASSQERGGTYEQYF. In DNA, the CDR3 is TGCGCCAGCAGCCAAGAAAGGGGGGGAACCTACGAGCAGTACTTC.

The chain links TRBV19 to TRBJ1-2; D unclear. CDR1 and CDR2 (germline): LNHDA, SQIVND (reference sequence). CDR3 size: 12 residues. V was trimmed by 3 bases and J by 8 bases, leaving 10 bases between them. In DNA form, the CDR3 reads TGTGCCAGTAGTATCGGCAGGATCGGCTACACCTTC. Its translation is CASSIGRIGYTF.

The V gene is TRBV13, the J gene TRBJ1-3; D is unresolved. The V gene's germline CDR1 is PRHDT and CDR2 FYEKMQ (reference sequence). The V end was cut by 3 bases, the J end by 0 bases, with 9 bases between. There are 15 residues in the CDR3. The CDR3 coding sequence is TGTGCCAGCAGCTTTGTCCCGAGCTCTGGAAACACCATATATTTT. This translates into CASSFVPSSGNTIYF.

This chain connects TRBV27 to TRBJ1-1, with unresolved D. The germline V gene has CDR1 MNHEY and CDR2 SMNVEV (reference sequence). Deletions cut 6 bases from V and 2 bases from J, with 4 bases between. The CDR3 has 11 amino acids. The CDR3 region is CASRSNTEAFF. CDR3 sequence (DNA): TGTGCCAGCAGATCTAACACTGAAGCTTTCTTT.

The chain is built from TRBV19 and TRBJ1-2, with D unresolved. Germline assignment: CDR1 LNHDA and CDR2 SQIVND (reference sequence). The germline V and J ends were trimmed by 7 bases and 4 bases, with 10 bases remaining between them. The CDR3 runs 12 residues. CDR3 residues: CASTADFYGYTF. CDR3 DNA sequence: TGTGCCAGTACCGCGGACTTCTATGGCTACACCTTC.

This clone showed up just a few times. The chain recombines TRBV4-3 with TRBJ1-3; TRBD1 might be the D (5 bases). This CDR3 spans 15 amino acids. With 0 bases removed from V and 4 bases from J, the gap between germline ends came to 10 bases. From germline, CDR1 is LGHNA and CDR2 YSLEER. CDR3 region: CASSQDWDSGNTIYF. For the CDR3, the DNA is TGCGCCAGCAGCCAAGATTGGGACTCAGGAAACACCATATATTTT.

This clone was detected once. The rearrangement links TRBV5-8 to TRBJ2-7; 7 positions agree with TRBD1. Germline assignment: CDR1 SGHTS and CDR2 YDEGEE. J was trimmed by 6 bases and V by 0 bases; bases with no gene match: 3. The CDR3 runs to 13 residues. The CDR3 is CASSLVPGGEQYF. Here the CDR3 DNA reads TGTGCCAGCAGCTTGGTTCCAGGGGGCGAGCAGTACTTC.

The V call is TRBV19, the J call TRBJ1-5; TRBD1 is a possible D gene (5 bases). Germline CDR1 is LNHDA and CDR2 is SQIVND (reference sequence). The CDR3 is made up of 16 amino acids. V lost 1 base and J lost 4, with 14 bases in between. This chain's CDR3 is CASSIGAGPGNQPQHF. The CDR3 DNA sequence: TGTGCCAGTAGTATAGGGGCTGGGCCAGGGAATCAGCCCCAGCATTTT.

The chain carries TRBV18 and TRBJ2-2, with TRBD1 matching over 9 bases. CDR1 and CDR2 from the germline V gene are KGHSH and LQKENI. With 3 bases clipped from V and 5 bases from J, the junction kept 4 bases outside the gene matches. The CDR3 consists of 15 residues. The CDR3 DNA follows: TGTGCCAGCTCACCGCTGGACAGGGGAACCGGGGAGCTGTTTTTT. It yields the protein CASSPLDRGTGELFF.

The rearrangement joins TRBV5-1 to TRBJ1-1; no definite D call. The germline V gene has CDR1 SGHRS and CDR2 YFSETQ. V was clipped by 4 bases and J by 12 bases, with 19 bases between them. The CDR3 totals 13 residues. This CDR3 reads CASSPVGATESFF. CDR3 sequence (DNA): TGCGCCAGCAGCCCGGTAGGTGCCACGGAGTCTTTCTTT.

V usage is TRBV19 and J usage is TRBJ2-7; tentatively, D is TRBD2 (6 bases). CDR1 is LNHDA and CDR2 is SQIVND in the germline V gene (reference sequence). The germline V and J ends were trimmed by 1 base and 2 bases, with 6 bases remaining between them. This CDR3 spans 13 amino acids. Here the CDR3 reads CASSIGLAYEQYF. CDR3 DNA: TGTGCCAGTAGTATAGGACTAGCCTACGAGCAGTACTTC. Supplemented by reference TRBV19 and TRBJ2-7, the full variable domain reads DGGITQSPKYLFRKEGQNVTLSCEQNLNHDAMYWYRQDPGQGLRLIYYSQIVNDFQKGDIAEGYSVSREKKESFPLTVTSAQKNPTAFYLCASSIGLAYEQYFGPGTRLTVT.

The chain is built from TRBV27 and TRBJ2-7, with a weak D call TRBD1 (6 bases). Per the germline V gene, CDR1 is MNHEY and CDR2 is SMNVEV (reference sequence). Between the trimmed V and J ends, which lost 6 bases and 0 bases, there was a span of 18 bases. The CDR3 runs 16 residues. The CDR3 loop is CASSLQGSVSSYEQYF. Here the CDR3 DNA reads TGTGCCAGCAGCCTACAGGGATCGGTAAGCTCCTACGAGCAGTACTTC.